In this sample, the clone carrying this T cell receptor beta chain is medium-sized. TCRdb reprocessed the 5' RACE reads with MiXCR, giving one entry per CDR3 protein. This sample carries tens of thousands of distinct CDR3 sequences, 9% to 10% of them seen once, and the ten largest clones take 20% to 25%. This sample is part of a study of spatial heterogeneity in lung cancer. Time point here: blood at routine non-recurrence follow-up after resection. This CDR3 spans 14 amino acids. V was cut by 0 bases and J by 14 bases, with 19 bases left in between. Germline CDR1 LGHDT, CDR2 YNNKEL (reference sequence).

The rearrangement joins TRBV3-1 to TRBJ1-2, with D maybe TRBD1 (6 bases). The sequencing used PBMCs, collected at follow-up. This clonotype was obtained from a male donor with early-stage non-small cell lung cancer. The CDR3 reads CASSQDGYRDSDTF. The CDR3 DNA follows: TGTGCCAGCAGCCAAGACGGGTACAGGGATAGTGATACCTTC.